The clone carrying this T cell receptor beta chain appeared a single time. The antigen is undetermined. This table comes from immunoSEQ multiplex PCR, and its TCRdb copy is limited to in-frame clones, with some not included. Among 150,000 to 200,000 clones listed, 85% to 95% were seen once. This sample is part of a study of T cell responses to AZD1222 COVID-19 vaccine. Findings and caveats of the study: The donors showed a predominance of white British ancestry and of females, with possible underestimation of clonal diversity. Vaccine-associated CD4 TCRs ranged over spike, dominating at 160-218 and 743-854. Just a handful of AZD1222 recipients tested seropositive at baseline.

The trim removed 5 bases at V and 5 bases at J, leaving 4 bases unmatched. The CDR3 runs 13 residues. Germline CDR1 SGHVS, CDR2 FQNEAQ. The sample here was peripheral blood, taken on day 0 of AZD1222 vaccination. This rearrangement joins TRBV7-8 to TRBJ1-1; TRBD1 agrees at 8 bases. The receptor was isolated from an adult in good health. CDR3 in amino acids: CASSLGQGTEAFF. For the CDR3, the DNA is TGTGCCAGCAGCCTCGGACAGGGAACTGAAGCTTTCTTT.